This is a list of T cell receptor beta chains from one sample in a study of T cell repertoires in cytomegalovirus infection. Their antigens are not known. Each CDR3 protein is one row after TCRdb ran MiXCR on the reads. The sample records 50,000 or so distinct CDR3 sequences, 15% to 25% being singletons. The sequenced sample was CD8+ T cells from cultured PBMCs, obtained from culture after CMV antigen stimulation. The receptors were sampled from a human donor in good health (CMV status not recorded). Some clones in this sample may be carry-over from other donors' samples. Both conserved end residues are part of each CDR3. Each record gives: V gene, D gene, clone size, J gene, CDR3 protein, CDR3 DNA. The D gene is left open where the match is weak. Size is stated for part of the rows, as once, few or many counts, or as a class when the clone is expanded.

>TRBV24-1|-|-|TRBJ2-1
CATSDPALPYNEQFF
TGTGCCACCAGTGATCCCGCCCTACCCTACAATGAGCAGTTCTTC
>TRBV7-6|-|many|TRBJ2-3
CASSLASSRSTDTQYF
TGTGCCAGCAGCTTAGCATCTTCAAGAAGCACAGATACGCAGTATTTT
>TRBV30|-|-|TRBJ1-1
CAWNPLNTEAFF
TGTGCCTGGAACCCTCTGAACACTGAAGCTTTCTTT
>TRBV7-9|-|few|TRBJ1-1
CASSPIRTDEAFF
TGTGCCAGCAGCCCAATACGGACAGACGAAGCTTTCTTT
>TRBV19|-|-|TRBJ2-7
CASSIPLSSDEQYF
TGTGCCAGTAGTATACCACTTTCGTCCGACGAGCAGTACTTC
>TRBV20-1|-|-|TRBJ2-1
CSATERGGRYNEQFF
TGCAGTGCTACGGAGAGGGGGGGACGGTACAATGAGCAGTTCTTC
>TRBV11-2|-|many|TRBJ2-3
CASSLDQGTTTDTQYF
TGTGCCAGCAGCTTAGATCAAGGGACCACCACAGATACGCAGTATTTT
>TRBV7-9|-|-|TRBJ1-1
CASSFKNTEAFF
TGTGCCAGCAGCTTCAAGAACACTGAAGCTTTCTTT
>TRBV12-3/TRBV12-4|-|-|TRBJ2-3
CASTRQSTDTQYF
TGTGCCAGCACCAGACAAAGCACAGATACGCAGTATTTT
>TRBV30|TRBD1|-|TRBJ2-7
CAWAGGLHYEQYF
TGTGCCTGGGCAGGGGGTCTTCACTACGAGCAGTACTTC
>TRBV2|-|few|TRBJ1-2
CASSSPQSANYGYTF
TGTGCCAGCAGCTCGCCACAATCAGCTAACTATGGCTACACCTTC
>TRBV11-1|TRBD1|-|TRBJ2-3
CASSLVAGGTDTQYF
TGTGCCAGCAGCTTAGTTGCAGGGGGAACAGATACGCAGTATTTT
>TRBV4-3|-|many|TRBJ2-4
CASSQGNVAKNIQYF
TGCGCCAGCAGCCAAGGCAACGTTGCCAAAAACATTCAGTACTTC
>TRBV7-6|-|many|TRBJ1-5
CASSQWPGENQPQHF
TGTGCCAGCAGCCAGTGGCCAGGGGAGAATCAGCCCCAGCATTTT
>TRBV9|-|few|TRBJ1-1
CASSVDHKLGAGVTTEAFF
TGTGCCAGCAGCGTAGATCACAAGTTGGGAGCTGGGGTTACCACTGAAGCTTTCTTT
>TRBV12-3/TRBV12-4|-|many|TRBJ2-1
CASSFSVGGGEQFF
TGTGCCAGCAGTTTCTCGGTAGGGGGTGGTGAGCAGTTCTTC
>TRBV20-1|TRBD1|few|TRBJ2-3
CSARVAGGLTDTQYF
TGCAGTGCTAGAGTTGCAGGGGGCCTCACAGATACGCAGTATTTT
>TRBV6-5|-|many|TRBJ2-7
CASSYGPIAYEQYF
TGTGCCAGCAGTTACGGGCCGATCGCCTACGAGCAGTACTTC
>TRBV7-6|TRBD2|many|TRBJ2-7
CASRPLLREDGEQYF
TGTGCCAGCCGCCCCCTCCTGCGGGAGGACGGCGAGCAGTACTTC
>TRBV20-1|-|few|TRBJ2-7
CSARSDFVEAYEQYF
TGCAGTGCTAGATCTGACTTCGTTGAGGCCTACGAGCAGTACTTC